A selection of T cell receptor beta chains follows, all from one sample in a study of shared clonotypes between healthy human individuals. The method was immunoSEQ multiplex PCR; TCRdb's version includes in-frame clones alone and lacks a portion of them. In the table there are about 1 million clones, roughly 80% of which are singletons. Sequencing used memory CD4+ T cells sorted from blood. All receptors come from a young man in good health. The CDR3 runs from the conserved cysteine through the conserved F or W. Fields, in order: J gene, CDR3 length, D gene, clone size, V gene, CDR3 protein, CDR3 DNA. The D gene is left open where the match is weak. Clone size, where shown, is once, few, many, or a class for clones that have expanded.

j_gene: TRBJ1-2; len: 16; d_gene: TRBD1; abundance: many; v_gene: TRBV4-1; CDR3aa: CASSQDRTGTGVGYTF; CDR3nt: TGCGCCAGCAGCCAAGATAGGACCGGGACAGGGGTAGGCTACACCTTC
j_gene: TRBJ1-2; len: 13; d_gene: .; abundance: few; v_gene: TRBV27; CDR3aa: CASSPSMHYGYTF; CDR3nt: TGTGCCAGCAGCCCCTCTATGCACTATGGCTACACCTTC
j_gene: TRBJ1-2; len: 13; d_gene: .; abundance: .; v_gene: TRBV28; CDR3aa: CASSATLDYGYTF; CDR3nt: TGTGCCAGCAGTGCCACTCTAGACTATGGCTACACCTTC
j_gene: TRBJ1-1; len: 12; d_gene: .; abundance: once; v_gene: TRBV27; CDR3aa: CASIGMGTEAFF; CDR3nt: TGTGCCAGCATCGGGATGGGCACTGAAGCTTTCTTT
j_gene: TRBJ2-1; len: 16; d_gene: .; abundance: .; v_gene: TRBV11-3; CDR3aa: CASSLVGGGTYNEQFF; CDR3nt: TGTGCCAGCAGCTTAGTGGGTGGGGGGACCTACAATGAGCAGTTCTTC
j_gene: TRBJ2-7; len: 11; d_gene: .; abundance: .; v_gene: TRBV6-5; CDR3aa: CASSREYEQYF; CDR3nt: TGTGCCAGCAGCCGAGAATACGAGCAGTACTTC
j_gene: TRBJ2-7; len: 13; d_gene: .; abundance: .; v_gene: TRBV5-1; CDR3aa: CAKIPHRGYEQYF; CDR3nt: TGCGCCAAAATCCCCCATCGGGGCTACGAGCAGTACTTC
j_gene: TRBJ1-2; len: 13; d_gene: TRBD1; abundance: many; v_gene: TRBV6-6; CDR3aa: CASTQDRALGYTF; CDR3nt: TGTGCCAGCACGCAGGACAGGGCTCTAGGCTACACCTTC
j_gene: TRBJ2-3; len: 18; d_gene: TRBD2; abundance: .; v_gene: TRBV9; CDR3aa: CASSPKTSGGTSTDTQYF; CDR3nt: TGTGCCAGCAGCCCAAAGACTAGCGGGGGTACCAGCACAGATACGCAGTATTTT
j_gene: TRBJ2-3; len: 11; d_gene: .; abundance: .; v_gene: TRBV2; CDR3aa: CASSPTDTQYF; CDR3nt: TGTGCCAGCAGTCCCACAGATACGCAGTATTTT
j_gene: TRBJ1-6; len: 15; d_gene: TRBD1; abundance: .; v_gene: TRBV30; CDR3aa: CACATGGRSGSPLHF; CDR3nt: TGTGCCTGCGCGACAGGGGGAAGATCTGGGTCACCCCTCCACTTT
j_gene: TRBJ2-7; len: 13; d_gene: TRBD1; abundance: .; v_gene: TRBV2; CDR3aa: CASSGGQNPPQYF; CDR3nt: TGTGCCAGCAGTGGGGGACAGAACCCCCCGCAGTACTTC
j_gene: TRBJ2-5; len: 14; d_gene: TRBD1; abundance: .; v_gene: TRBV11-2; CDR3aa: CASSKTGIQETQYF; CDR3nt: TGTGCCAGCAGCAAGACAGGGATCCAAGAGACCCAGTACTTC
j_gene: TRBJ2-7; len: 15; d_gene: .; abundance: .; v_gene: TRBV5-6; CDR3aa: CASSLGGLTLREQYF; CDR3nt: TGTGCCAGCAGCTTGGGGGGATTAACCCTACGAGAGCAGTACTTC
j_gene: TRBJ2-7; len: 14; d_gene: .; abundance: .; v_gene: TRBV10-3; CDR3aa: CATAPPGTPYEQYF; CDR3nt: TGTGCCACCGCCCCACCCGGGACACCGTACGAGCAGTACTTC
j_gene: TRBJ1-1; len: 13; d_gene: .; abundance: .; v_gene: TRBV18; CDR3aa: CASSLYSDTEAFF; CDR3nt: TGTGCCAGCTCACTTTATTCAGACACTGAAGCTTTCTTT
j_gene: TRBJ1-1; len: 14; d_gene: .; abundance: few; v_gene: TRBV7-6; CDR3aa: CASSLGAGNTEAFF; CDR3nt: TGTGCCAGCAGCTTAGGGGCGGGGAACACTGAAGCTTTCTTT
j_gene: TRBJ2-5; len: 15; d_gene: .; abundance: .; v_gene: TRBV19; CDR3aa: CASSEQGSTPETQYF; CDR3nt: TGTGCCAGTAGTGAACAGGGTTCAACTCCAGAGACCCAGTACTTC
j_gene: TRBJ1-5; len: 14; d_gene: .; abundance: once; v_gene: TRBV6-5; CDR3aa: CASSLDNSNQPQHF; CDR3nt: TGTGCCAGCAGTTTAGACAATAGCAATCAGCCCCAGCATTTT
j_gene: TRBJ2-3; len: 11; d_gene: .; abundance: few; v_gene: TRBV14; CDR3aa: CASSTGDTQYF; CDR3nt: TGTGCCAGCAGTACCGGGGATACGCAGTATTTT
j_gene: TRBJ2-1; len: 17; d_gene: .; abundance: .; v_gene: TRBV10-2; CDR3aa: CASSGGVLRGTYNEQFF; CDR3nt: TGCGCCAGCAGTGGCGGGGTTCTGCGGGGGACATACAATGAGCAGTTCTTC
j_gene: TRBJ2-5; len: 16; d_gene: .; abundance: .; v_gene: TRBV4-2; CDR3aa: CASSQDTSFPGETQYF; CDR3nt: TGTGCCAGCAGCCAAGATACTAGTTTCCCTGGGGAGACCCAGTACTTC
j_gene: TRBJ2-2; len: 15; d_gene: .; abundance: .; v_gene: TRBV10-3; CDR3aa: CAISETAPSTGELFF; CDR3nt: TGTGCCATCAGTGAGACCGCGCCCTCCACCGGGGAGCTGTTTTTT
j_gene: TRBJ2-3; len: 15; d_gene: TRBD1; abundance: .; v_gene: TRBV5-4; CDR3aa: CASSSGQGRADTQYF; CDR3nt: TGTGCCAGCAGCTCCGGACAGGGGAGGGCAGATACGCAGTATTTT
j_gene: TRBJ2-7; len: 15; d_gene: .; abundance: few; v_gene: TRBV27; CDR3aa: CASSLGAISYDEQYF; CDR3nt: TGTGCCAGCAGTTTAGGAGCCATTTCCTACGACGAGCAGTACTTC
j_gene: TRBJ2-2; len: 13; d_gene: .; abundance: few; v_gene: TRBV5-4; CDR3aa: CASSLISPGELFF; CDR3nt: TGTGCCAGCAGCTTGATATCTCCCGGGGAGCTGTTTTTT
j_gene: TRBJ2-3; len: 15; d_gene: TRBD2; abundance: .; v_gene: TRBV5-4; CDR3aa: CASSPGRTRTDTQYF; CDR3nt: TGTGCCAGCAGCCCGGGGCGGACTAGGACAGATACGCAGTATTTT
j_gene: TRBJ1-4; len: 14; d_gene: TRBD1; abundance: .; v_gene: TRBV18; CDR3aa: CASSPGTANEKLFF; CDR3nt: TGTGCCAGCTCACCAGGGACAGCCAATGAAAAACTGTTTTTT
j_gene: TRBJ2-7; len: 14; d_gene: .; abundance: .; v_gene: TRBV14; CDR3aa: CASSRRDRSSQQYF; CDR3nt: TGTGCCAGCAGCCGGCGGGACAGATCCTCGCAGCAGTACTTC
j_gene: TRBJ2-7; len: 17; d_gene: TRBD2; abundance: .; v_gene: TRBV5-1; CDR3aa: CASSLGPSSGGSYEQYF; CDR3nt: TGCGCCAGCAGCTTGGGTCCCAGCAGCGGGGGGTCCTACGAGCAGTACTTC
j_gene: TRBJ2-5; len: 14; d_gene: .; abundance: .; v_gene: TRBV21-1; CDR3aa: CASTRLADQETQYF; CDR3nt: TGTGCCAGCACCCGACTAGCGGACCAAGAGACCCAGTACTTC
j_gene: TRBJ1-5; len: 16; d_gene: .; abundance: .; v_gene: TRBV19; CDR3aa: CASSISARGGSQPQHF; CDR3nt: TGTGCCAGTAGTATCTCGGCCCGGGGGGGCAGTCAGCCCCAGCATTTT
j_gene: TRBJ2-3; len: 15; d_gene: .; abundance: .; v_gene: TRBV19; CDR3aa: CASSIVTGLGDTQYF; CDR3nt: TGTGCCAGTAGTATAGTCACCGGTTTGGGGGATACGCAGTATTTT
j_gene: TRBJ2-5; len: 10; d_gene: .; abundance: .; v_gene: TRBV20-1; CDR3aa: CSASWADQYF; CDR3nt: TGCAGTGCTAGTTGGGCGGACCAGTACTTC
j_gene: TRBJ1-6; len: 16; d_gene: .; abundance: .; v_gene: TRBV6-5; CDR3aa: CASSYSGSTFNSPLHF; CDR3nt: TGTGCCAGCAGTTACTCGGGCTCCACCTTCAATTCACCCCTCCACTTT
j_gene: TRBJ2-2; len: 14; d_gene: TRBD1; abundance: .; v_gene: TRBV29-1; CDR3aa: CSVGDRGGTGELFF; CDR3nt: TGCAGCGTTGGGGACAGGGGTGGGACCGGGGAGCTGTTTTTT
j_gene: TRBJ2-1; len: 16; d_gene: TRBD2; abundance: .; v_gene: TRBV19; CDR3aa: CASSGLAGGRREEQFF; CDR3nt: TGTGCCAGTAGTGGACTAGCGGGGGGTCGGAGGGAGGAGCAGTTCTTC
j_gene: TRBJ1-1; len: 14; d_gene: .; abundance: .; v_gene: TRBV7-2; CDR3aa: CASSRGHGNTEAFF; CDR3nt: TGTGCCAGCAGCAGGGGACATGGAAACACTGAAGCTTTCTTT
j_gene: TRBJ2-7; len: 14; d_gene: .; abundance: .; v_gene: TRBV30; CDR3aa: CAWSQGRYSYEQYF; CDR3nt: TGTGCCTGGAGTCAAGGACGTTACTCCTACGAGCAGTACTTC
j_gene: TRBJ1-2; len: 14; d_gene: .; abundance: many; v_gene: TRBV9; CDR3aa: CASSEGVQAYGYTF; CDR3nt: TGTGCCAGCAGCGAGGGCGTGCAGGCCTATGGCTACACCTTC
j_gene: TRBJ1-5; len: 15; d_gene: .; abundance: .; v_gene: TRBV19; CDR3aa: CASSIDRQGNQPQHF; CDR3nt: TGTGCCAGTAGTATAGATCGACAGGGCAATCAGCCCCAGCATTTT
j_gene: TRBJ2-1; len: 15; d_gene: TRBD2; abundance: .; v_gene: TRBV23-1; CDR3aa: CASSHSCGGYNEQFF; CDR3nt: TGCGCCAGCAGTCACTCCTGCGGGGGTTACAATGAGCAGTTCTTC
j_gene: TRBJ2-2; len: 17; d_gene: TRBD2; abundance: .; v_gene: TRBV7-6; CDR3aa: CASSLMPSGANTGELFF; CDR3nt: TGTGCCAGCAGCTTAATGCCAAGCGGGGCTAACACCGGGGAGCTGTTTTTT
j_gene: TRBJ2-5; len: 15; d_gene: .; abundance: few; v_gene: TRBV9; CDR3aa: CASSVGLVGGETQYF; CDR3nt: TGTGCCAGCAGCGTAGGTTTGGTTGGGGGAGAGACCCAGTACTTC
j_gene: TRBJ1-2; len: 14; d_gene: .; abundance: .; v_gene: TRBV2; CDR3aa: CASSEREGGYGYTF; CDR3nt: TGTGCCAGCAGTGAGAGGGAGGGGGGATATGGCTACACCTTC
j_gene: TRBJ2-1; len: 14; d_gene: .; abundance: .; v_gene: TRBV10-1; CDR3aa: CASSENPVANEQFF; CDR3nt: TGCGCCAGCAGTGAGAATCCCGTAGCCAATGAGCAGTTCTTC
j_gene: TRBJ2-5; len: 15; d_gene: TRBD2; abundance: .; v_gene: TRBV7-2; CDR3aa: CASSGQLAGAETQYF; CDR3nt: TGTGCCAGCAGCGGGCAATTAGCGGGAGCAGAGACCCAGTACTTC
j_gene: TRBJ2-1; len: 13; d_gene: .; abundance: once; v_gene: TRBV11-3; CDR3aa: CASSLDPYNEQFF; CDR3nt: TGTGCCAGCAGCCTGGACCCCTACAATGAGCAGTTCTTC
j_gene: TRBJ1-3; len: 13; d_gene: .; abundance: .; v_gene: TRBV6-5; CDR3aa: CASSRYTGNTIYF; CDR3nt: TGTGCCAGCAGTCGGTACACTGGAAACACCATATATTTT
j_gene: TRBJ1-1; len: 15; d_gene: .; abundance: .; v_gene: TRBV13; CDR3aa: CASSRTTTLNTEAFF; CDR3nt: TGTGCCAGCAGCCGGACGACGACCCTAAACACTGAAGCTTTCTTT
j_gene: TRBJ1-6; len: 17; d_gene: TRBD1; abundance: .; v_gene: TRBV5-6; CDR3aa: CASSLSPSQGDNSPLHF; CDR3nt: TGTGCCAGCAGCTTGTCCCCTTCACAGGGGGATAATTCACCCCTCCACTTT
j_gene: TRBJ1-6; len: 14; d_gene: TRBD1; abundance: .; v_gene: TRBV18; CDR3aa: CASSPGQGRSPLHF; CDR3nt: TGTGCCAGCTCACCAGGACAGGGGAGGTCACCCCTCCACTTT
j_gene: TRBJ1-4; len: 15; d_gene: .; abundance: .; v_gene: TRBV9; CDR3aa: CASSLRITTNEKLFF; CDR3nt: TGTGCCAGCAGCTTGAGAATCACAACTAATGAAAAACTGTTTTTT
j_gene: TRBJ2-5; len: 14; d_gene: .; abundance: .; v_gene: TRBV6-5; CDR3aa: CASSRGRPRETQYF; CDR3nt: TGTGCCAGCAGCCGAGGGCGCCCCCGGGAGACCCAGTACTTC
j_gene: TRBJ2-7; len: 16; d_gene: .; abundance: .; v_gene: TRBV19; CDR3aa: CASSIQARGARYEQYF; CDR3nt: TGTGCCAGTAGTATTCAGGCGAGGGGTGCACGGTACGAGCAGTACTTC
j_gene: TRBJ1-1; len: 12; d_gene: .; abundance: .; v_gene: TRBV6-5; CDR3aa: CASSSGYTEAFF; CDR3nt: TGTGCCAGCAGTTCGGGGTACACTGAAGCTTTCTTT
j_gene: TRBJ2-2; len: 15; d_gene: TRBD1; abundance: many; v_gene: TRBV7-9; CDR3aa: CASSPRQGNPGELFF; CDR3nt: TGTGCCAGCAGCCCGCGACAGGGAAATCCCGGGGAGCTGTTTTTT
j_gene: TRBJ2-7; len: 16; d_gene: TRBD1; abundance: .; v_gene: TRBV11-2; CDR3aa: CASSFAGTGGFDEQYF; CDR3nt: TGTGCCAGCAGCTTCGCGGGGACAGGGGGTTTCGACGAGCAGTACTTC
j_gene: TRBJ2-1; len: 16; d_gene: TRBD2; abundance: .; v_gene: TRBV5-1; CDR3aa: CASSEMPAGAYNEQFF; CDR3nt: TGCGCCAGCAGCGAGATGCCAGCGGGGGCCTACAATGAGCAGTTCTTC